This T cell receptor (beta chain) was sequenced in a study of blood T cell repertoires in COVID-19. This CDR3 has 17 residues. V shed 5 bases and J 4 bases; nucleotides not matched to a gene: 10. The germline V gene encodes CDR1 LNHDA and CDR2 SQIVND (reference sequence). Produced via immunoSEQ multiplex PCR; TCRdb's table is partial and in-frame only. The data hold 200,000 to 250,000 clones, with about 83% observed a single time. Material for sequencing was peripheral blood. This chain uses TRBV19 with TRBJ1-5, with 11 bases lining up with TRBD1. This receptor was identified in a woman in her 30s with COVID-19, enrolled during active disease. CDR3 bases: TGTGCCAGTAGTTTCAGCCCGGGACAGGGGGGGAATCAGCCCCAGCATTTT. Encoded protein: CASSFSPGQGGNQPQHF.